This TCR beta chain was documented in a study of Graves' ophthalmopathy and Graves' hyperthyroidism. For repertoire sequencing, the TCR beta CDR3 regions were amplified from RNA transcripts. HTBI-primed first-round RT-PCR preceded second-round multiplex PCR. Each CDR3 protein gets one entry after TCRdb re-called the multiplex PCR reads with MiXCR. The sample includes about 340,000 distinct CDR3 sequences, 15% to 20% of them seen just once. This clonotype appeared many times. Sequencing used peripheral blood. This sequence was found in an adult man with Graves' ophthalmopathy.

DNA of the CDR3: TGTGCCAGCAGTTTTGGCACTTATCTAACGAACACCGGGGAGCTGTTTTTT. As protein: CASSFGTYLTNTGELFF. This chain uses TRBV27 with TRBJ2-2; D call uncertain. Trimming pared 3 bases from V and 0 bases from J, leaving 14 bases between. CDR1 MNHEY and CDR2 SMNVEV come from the germline V gene (reference sequence). The CDR3 runs to 17 residues.